Below, 6 T cell receptor beta chains from the same sample are listed, as sequenced in a study of sequential checkpoint blockade in melanoma. Documented treatment: randomized to nivolumab then ipilimumab (arm A) or the reverse (arm B). Using immunoSEQ multiplex PCR, the repertoire was profiled, and TCRdb retains in-frame clones only, with some absent. The sample includes under 6,500 clones, 20% to 30% of them seen just once. The sample here was tumor tissue (inferred from file names), taken from a patient given nivolumab and ipilimumab in sequence. All receptors derive from a human donor with melanoma.

Many counts were recorded for this clone. The rearrangement joins TRBV11-3 to TRBJ1-1; a weak D match, TRBD1 (6 bases). There are 14 residues in the CDR3. Germline CDR1 is SGHNT and CDR2 is YENEEA. Trimming cost V 1 base and J 7 bases, with 13 bases left between them. DNA for the CDR3: TGTGCCAGCAGCTTAGTGGGACAAGGGCATGAAGCTTTCTTT. This translates into CASSLVGQGHEAFF.

This clone showed up many times. This sequence joins TRBV11-3 and TRBJ2-7; 8 bases are shared with TRBD2. The V gene end was trimmed by 4 bases and the J gene end by 4 bases; junction bases not matched to a gene: 21. This CDR3 has 19 amino acids. Per germline, CDR1 SGHNT and CDR2 YENEEA. The chain's CDR3 is CASSSPGTRDILVPYEQYF. The CDR3 DNA sequence: TGTGCCAGCAGCTCACCCGGGACTAGGGATATTTTGGTCCCTTACGAGCAGTACTTC.

The chain recombines TRBV19 with TRBJ1-2, with D possibly TRBD1 on 6 matching bases. V was pared by 9 bases and J by 4 bases, with 12 bases between. CDR1 and CDR2 from the germline V gene are LNHDA and SQIVND (reference sequence). The length of the CDR3 is 12 residues. The CDR3 here is CASRGQGYGYTF. CDR3 nucleotides: TGTGCCAGCCGGGGGCAGGGCTATGGCTACACCTTC.

The chain has TRBV19 and TRBJ2-1; the match to TRBD2 covers 8 bases. Trimming took 7 bases from V and 10 from J; bases not matched to a gene: 18. This CDR3 has 16 residues. CDR1 is LNHDA, CDR2 SQIVND, per germline (reference sequence). The CDR3 spells CASTTTWRGLVSEQFF. In nucleotides, the CDR3 is TGTGCCAGTACCACCACCTGGAGGGGACTAGTCTCCGAGCAGTTCTTC.

There are a few counts of this clone. This rearrangement joins TRBV6-8 to TRBJ1-1; possibly TRBD1 for D (6 bases). The CDR3 is 14 residues long. V was trimmed by 8 bases and J by 4 bases, leaving 17 bases between them. Germline values: CDR1 MNHGY, CDR2 SAAAGT. The CDR3 bases are TGTGCCAGCCACTATGTCGGACAGCTCACTGAAGCTTTCTTT. This sequence encodes CASHYVGQLTEAFF.

This clone was counted a few times. The chain carries TRBV28 and TRBJ2-7, with D possibly matching TRBD2 (5 bases). The germline V and J ends were trimmed by 3 bases and 1 base, with 10 bases remaining between them. This CDR3 has 14 amino acids. Germline assignment: CDR1 MDHEN and CDR2 SYDVKM. The chain's CDR3 is CASSFGSISYEQYF. DNA of the CDR3: TGTGCCAGCAGTTTTGGGAGCATTTCCTACGAGCAGTACTTC.